This TCR beta chain was sequenced for a study of identical twins. This clonotype was picked up many times. TCRdb recomputed calls from the 5' RACE reads with MiXCR, one row per CDR3 protein. Among roughly 250,000 distinct CDR3 sequences listed, roughly an eighth were seen once. The CDR3 runs 11 residues. V lost 6 bases and J 7 bases, leaving 4 bases between the germline ends. The sequenced sample was memory (CD45RO+) T cells sorted from blood. This receptor was identified in a woman aged 18 to 35 in good health. V and J are TRBV12-3 or TRBV12-4 and TRBJ2-6; D uncertain. This chain's CDR3 is CASREANVLTF. The CDR3 DNA is TGTGCCAGCAGGGAAGCCAACGTCCTGACTTTC.